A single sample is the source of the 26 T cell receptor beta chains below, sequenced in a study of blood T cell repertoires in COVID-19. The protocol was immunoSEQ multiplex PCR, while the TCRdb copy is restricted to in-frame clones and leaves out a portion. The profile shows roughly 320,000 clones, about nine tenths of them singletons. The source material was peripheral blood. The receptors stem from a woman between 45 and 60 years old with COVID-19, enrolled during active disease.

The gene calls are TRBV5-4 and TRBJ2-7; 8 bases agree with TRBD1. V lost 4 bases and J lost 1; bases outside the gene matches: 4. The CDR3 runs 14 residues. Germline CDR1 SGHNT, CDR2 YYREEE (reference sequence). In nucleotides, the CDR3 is TGTGCCAGCAGCCCGGACAGGGCTTCCTACGAGCAGTACTTC. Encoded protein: CASSPDRASYEQYF.

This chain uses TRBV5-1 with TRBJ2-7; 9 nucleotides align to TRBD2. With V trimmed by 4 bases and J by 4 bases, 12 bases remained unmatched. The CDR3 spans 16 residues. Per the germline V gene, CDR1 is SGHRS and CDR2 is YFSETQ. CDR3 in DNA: TGCGCCAGCAGCCTGGAGACTAGCGGTTCGGGGTACGAGCAGTACTTC. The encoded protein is CASSLETSGSGYEQYF. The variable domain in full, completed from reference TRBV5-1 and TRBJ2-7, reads KAGVTQTPRYLIKTRGQQVTLSCSPISGHRSVSWYQQTPGQGLQFLFEYFSETQRNKGNFPGRFSGRQFSNSRSEMNVSTLELGDSALYLCASSLETSGSGYEQYFGPGTRLTVT.

As DNA, the CDR3 is TGTGCCCGGGATGGCGGTAGCGGGACTCATACGCAGTATTTT. Protein: CARDGGSGTHTQYF. The rearrangement joins TRBV19 to TRBJ2-3; 8 nucleotides line up with TRBD2. Trimming removed 11 bases from V and 7 bases from J; junction bases left unmatched: 14. There are 14 residues in the CDR3. Germline V CDR1 and CDR2: LNHDA, SQIVND (reference sequence).

DNA of the CDR3: TGTGCCACCAGCAGCGACTTTGGTGGGGGAACAGGGTGGGAGCAGTACTTC. It yields the protein CATSSDFGGGTGWEQYF. The chain carries TRBV15 and TRBJ2-7; a possible D gene is TRBD1 (6 bases). Trimming stripped 3 bases from V and 7 bases from J, with 25 bases between. Germline V CDR1 and CDR2: LNHNV, YYDKDF (reference sequence). The CDR3 extends over 17 amino acids. The full variable domain, completed using reference TRBV15 and TRBJ2-7, is DAMVIQNPRYQVTQFGKPVTLSCSQTLNHNVMYWYQQKSSQAPKLLFHYYDKDFNNEADTPDNFQSRRPNTSFCFLDIRSPGLGDTAMYLCATSSDFGGGTGWEQYFGPGTRLTVT.

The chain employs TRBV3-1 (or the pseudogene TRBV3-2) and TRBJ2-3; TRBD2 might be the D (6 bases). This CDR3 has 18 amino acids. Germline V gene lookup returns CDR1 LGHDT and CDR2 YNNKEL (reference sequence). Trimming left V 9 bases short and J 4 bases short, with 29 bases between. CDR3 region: CASHHDGGHPFFADTQYF. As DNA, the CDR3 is TGTGCCAGTCACCACGACGGGGGTCACCCCTTTTTTGCAGATACGCAGTATTTT.

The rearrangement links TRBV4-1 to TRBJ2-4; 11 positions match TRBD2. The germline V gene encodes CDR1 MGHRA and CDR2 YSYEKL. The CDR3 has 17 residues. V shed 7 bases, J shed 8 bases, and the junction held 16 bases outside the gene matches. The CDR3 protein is CASTKSHSGRAGDIQYF. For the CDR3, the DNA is TGCGCCAGCACGAAAAGTCATAGCGGGAGGGCCGGGGACATTCAGTACTTC.

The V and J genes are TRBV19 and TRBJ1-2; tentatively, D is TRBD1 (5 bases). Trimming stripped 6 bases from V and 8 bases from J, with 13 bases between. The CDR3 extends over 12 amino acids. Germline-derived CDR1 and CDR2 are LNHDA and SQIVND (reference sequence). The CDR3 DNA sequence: TGTGCCAGTAGCTCCCACGGGGGAGGCTACACCTTC. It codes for CASSSHGGGYTF.

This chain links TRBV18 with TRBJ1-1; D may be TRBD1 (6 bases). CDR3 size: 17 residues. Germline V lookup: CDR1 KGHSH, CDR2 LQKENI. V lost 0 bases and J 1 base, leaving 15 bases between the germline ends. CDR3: CASSPPKGEIGNTEAFF. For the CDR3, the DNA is TGTGCCAGCTCACCACCGAAGGGGGAAATTGGGAACACTGAAGCTTTCTTT.

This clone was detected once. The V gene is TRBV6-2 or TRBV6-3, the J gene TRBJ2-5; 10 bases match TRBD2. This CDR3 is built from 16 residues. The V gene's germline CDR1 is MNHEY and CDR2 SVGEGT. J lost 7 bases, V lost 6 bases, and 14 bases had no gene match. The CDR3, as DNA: TGTGCCAGCAGCCCTACCACAACTAGCGGGATCAGGACCCAGTACTTC. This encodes CASSPTTTSGIRTQYF.

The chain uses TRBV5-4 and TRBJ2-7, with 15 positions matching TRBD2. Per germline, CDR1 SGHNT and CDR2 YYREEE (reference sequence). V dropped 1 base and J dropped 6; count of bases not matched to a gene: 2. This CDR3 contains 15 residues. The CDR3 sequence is CASSLRTSGRGEQYF. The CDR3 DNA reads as TGTGCCAGCAGCTTGCGGACTAGCGGGAGGGGCGAGCAGTACTTC.

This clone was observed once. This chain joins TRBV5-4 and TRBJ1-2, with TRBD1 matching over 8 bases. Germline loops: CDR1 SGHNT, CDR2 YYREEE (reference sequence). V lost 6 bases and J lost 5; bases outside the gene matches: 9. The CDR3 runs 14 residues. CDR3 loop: CASTPDREVYGYTF. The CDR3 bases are TGTGCCAGCACCCCGGACAGGGAAGTATATGGCTACACCTTC.

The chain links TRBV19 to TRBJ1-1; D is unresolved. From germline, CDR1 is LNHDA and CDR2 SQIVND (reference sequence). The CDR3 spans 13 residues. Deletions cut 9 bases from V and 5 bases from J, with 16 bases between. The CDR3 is CASSLAVETEAFF. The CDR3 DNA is TGTGCCAGCTCATTAGCTGTGGAAACTGAAGCTTTCTTT.

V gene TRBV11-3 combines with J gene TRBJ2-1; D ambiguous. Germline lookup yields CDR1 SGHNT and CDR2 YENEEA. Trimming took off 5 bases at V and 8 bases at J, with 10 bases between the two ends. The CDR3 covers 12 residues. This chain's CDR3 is CASSPRPHEQFF. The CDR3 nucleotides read TGTGCCAGCAGCCCGAGGCCGCATGAGCAGTTCTTC.

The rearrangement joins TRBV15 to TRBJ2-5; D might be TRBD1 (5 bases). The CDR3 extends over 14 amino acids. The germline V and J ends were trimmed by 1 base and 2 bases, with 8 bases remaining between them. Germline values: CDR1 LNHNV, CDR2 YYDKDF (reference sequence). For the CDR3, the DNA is TGTGCCACCAGCAGAGTGGGGCAGCAAGAGACCCAGTACTTC. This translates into CATSRVGQQETQYF. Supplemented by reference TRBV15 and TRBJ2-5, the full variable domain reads DAMVIQNPRYQVTQFGKPVTLSCSQTLNHNVMYWYQQKSSQAPKLLFHYYDKDFNNEADTPDNFQSRRPNTSFCFLDIRSPGLGDTAMYLCATSRVGQQETQYFGPGTRLLVL.

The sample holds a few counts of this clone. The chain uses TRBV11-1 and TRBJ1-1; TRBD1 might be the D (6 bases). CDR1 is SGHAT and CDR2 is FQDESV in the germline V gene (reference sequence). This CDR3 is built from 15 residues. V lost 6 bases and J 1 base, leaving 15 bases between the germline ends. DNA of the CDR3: TGTGCCAGCAGACAAGACAGGATCCGGAACACTGAAGCTTTCTTT. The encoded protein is CASRQDRIRNTEAFF.

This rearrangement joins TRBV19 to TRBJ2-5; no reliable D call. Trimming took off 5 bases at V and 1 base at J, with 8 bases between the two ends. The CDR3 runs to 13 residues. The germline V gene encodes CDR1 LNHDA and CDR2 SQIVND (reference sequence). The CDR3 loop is CASSPRVQETQYF. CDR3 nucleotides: TGTGCCAGTAGTCCCCGAGTCCAAGAGACCCAGTACTTC.

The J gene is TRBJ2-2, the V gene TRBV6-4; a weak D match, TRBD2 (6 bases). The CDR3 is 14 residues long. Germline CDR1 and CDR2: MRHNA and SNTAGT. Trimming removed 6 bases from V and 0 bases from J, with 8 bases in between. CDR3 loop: CASRRLANTGELFF. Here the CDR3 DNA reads TGTGCCAGCAGAAGACTAGCGAACACCGGGGAGCTGTTTTTT.

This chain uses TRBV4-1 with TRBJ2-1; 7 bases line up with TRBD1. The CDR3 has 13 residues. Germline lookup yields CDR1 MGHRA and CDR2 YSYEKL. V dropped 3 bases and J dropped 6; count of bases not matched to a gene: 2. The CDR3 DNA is TGCGCCAGCAGCCACCGGGACAGCAATGAGCAGTTCTTC. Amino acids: CASSHRDSNEQFF.

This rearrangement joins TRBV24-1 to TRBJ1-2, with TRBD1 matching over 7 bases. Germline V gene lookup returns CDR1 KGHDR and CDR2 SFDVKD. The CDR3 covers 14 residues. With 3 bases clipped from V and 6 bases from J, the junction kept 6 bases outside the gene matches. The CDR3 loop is CATSDPDRMDGYTF. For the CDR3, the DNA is TGTGCCACCAGTGATCCGGACAGGATGGATGGCTACACCTTC.

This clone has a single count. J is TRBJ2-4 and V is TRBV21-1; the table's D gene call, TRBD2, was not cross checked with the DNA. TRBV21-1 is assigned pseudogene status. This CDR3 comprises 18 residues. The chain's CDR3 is CASETLGWEGETKNIQYF. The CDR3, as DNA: TGTGCCAGCGAAACCTTAGGATGGGAGGGGGAAACCAAAAACATTCAGTACTTC.

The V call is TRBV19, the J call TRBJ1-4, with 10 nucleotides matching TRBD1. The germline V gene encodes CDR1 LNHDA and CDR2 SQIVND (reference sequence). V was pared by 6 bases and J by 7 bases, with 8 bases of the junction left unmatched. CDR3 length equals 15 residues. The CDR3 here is CASSPSRDRGEKLFF. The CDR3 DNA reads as TGTGCCAGTAGCCCTTCCCGGGACAGGGGTGAAAAACTGTTTTTT.

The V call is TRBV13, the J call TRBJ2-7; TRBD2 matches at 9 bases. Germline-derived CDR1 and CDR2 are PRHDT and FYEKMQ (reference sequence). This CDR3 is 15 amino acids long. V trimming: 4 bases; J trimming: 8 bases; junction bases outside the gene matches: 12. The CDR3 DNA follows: TGTGCCAGCAGCTCCCCCGCGGGAGGGACGGGAAAGCAGTACTTC. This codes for CASSSPAGGTGKQYF. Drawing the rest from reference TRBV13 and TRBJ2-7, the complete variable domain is AAGVIQSPRHLIKEKRETATLKCYPIPRHDTVYWYQQGPGQDPQFLISFYEKMQSDKGSIPDRFSAQQFSDYHSELNMSSLELGDSALYFCASSSPAGGTGKQYFGPGTRLTVT.

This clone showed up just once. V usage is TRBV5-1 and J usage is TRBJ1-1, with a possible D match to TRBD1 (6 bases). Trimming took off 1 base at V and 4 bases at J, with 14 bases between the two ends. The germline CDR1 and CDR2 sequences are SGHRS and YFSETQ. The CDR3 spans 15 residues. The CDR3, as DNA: TGCGCCAGCAGCTTGAACACAGGGTGGGCCACTGAAGCTTTCTTT. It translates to CASSLNTGWATEAFF.

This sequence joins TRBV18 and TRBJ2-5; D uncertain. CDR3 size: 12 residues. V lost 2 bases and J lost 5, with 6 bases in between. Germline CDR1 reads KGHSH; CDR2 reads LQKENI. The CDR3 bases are TGTGCCAGCTCACCATTCGGGGAGACCCAGTACTTC. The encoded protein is CASSPFGETQYF.

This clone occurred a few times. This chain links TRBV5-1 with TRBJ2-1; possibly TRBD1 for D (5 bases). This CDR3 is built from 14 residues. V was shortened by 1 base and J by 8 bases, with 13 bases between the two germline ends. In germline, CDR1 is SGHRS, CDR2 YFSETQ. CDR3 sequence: CASSLMVARDEQFF. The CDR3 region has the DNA TGCGCCAGCAGCTTGATGGTAGCCAGGGATGAGCAGTTCTTC.

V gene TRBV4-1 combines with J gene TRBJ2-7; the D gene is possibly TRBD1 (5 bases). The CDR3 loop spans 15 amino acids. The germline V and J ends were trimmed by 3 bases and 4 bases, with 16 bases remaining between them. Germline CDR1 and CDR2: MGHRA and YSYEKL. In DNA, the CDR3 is TGCGCCAGCAGCCATAGGCAGGGTGTCAATTACGAGCAGTACTTC. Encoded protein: CASSHRQGVNYEQYF.